The text below deals with one TCR beta chain. This sample stems from a study of OX40 agonist ivuxolimab in advanced cancers. CDR1 and CDR2 (germline): SGHVS, FQNEAQ. This CDR3 is 14 amino acids long. The V segment lost 5 bases and the J segment 4 bases; nucleotides outside the gene matches: 7. Clones were read by immunoSEQ multiplex PCR, and TCRdb kept only the in-frame ones, dropping some. The table records approximately 57,000 clones, roughly 87% of them present only once. This clonotype originated in an adult with an advanced solid tumor such as melanoma, head and neck, liver or kidney cancer. The source material was CD4+ or CD8+ T cells sorted from blood, sampled in a trial of the OX40 agonist ivuxolimab. The V and J genes are TRBV7-8 and TRBJ2-7; 8 nucleotides align to TRBD1. DNA for the CDR3: TGTGCCAGCAGCCTCAGGGACAGGTTTTACGAGCAGTACTTC. Translation gives CASSLRDRFYEQYF.